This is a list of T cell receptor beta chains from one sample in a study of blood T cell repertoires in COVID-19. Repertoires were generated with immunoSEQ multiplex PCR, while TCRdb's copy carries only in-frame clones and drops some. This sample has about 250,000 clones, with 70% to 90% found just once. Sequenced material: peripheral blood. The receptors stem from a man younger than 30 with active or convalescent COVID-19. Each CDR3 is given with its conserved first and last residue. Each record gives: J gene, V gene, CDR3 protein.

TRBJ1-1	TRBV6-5	CASRQGYTEAFF
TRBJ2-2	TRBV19	CASSLGTGRANTGELFF
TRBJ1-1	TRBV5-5	CASRRDRSMNTEAFF
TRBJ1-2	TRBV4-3	CASSQGGTGISGGYTF
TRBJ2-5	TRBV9	CASSVDPGSETQYF
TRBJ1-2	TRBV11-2	CASSSQDRVLDGYTF
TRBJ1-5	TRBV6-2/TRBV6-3	CASSGGTGNQPQHF
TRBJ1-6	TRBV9	CASSPQGRDSPLHF
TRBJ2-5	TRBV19	CASGQGARETQYF
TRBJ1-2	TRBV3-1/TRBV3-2	CASSQGGVGSYRYTF
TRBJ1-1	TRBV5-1	CASSPRQVNTEAFF
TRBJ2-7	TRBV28	CASSFLQGVKNEQYF
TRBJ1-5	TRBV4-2	CASSQVGRAGGFSNQPQHF
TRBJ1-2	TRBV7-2	CASSSPGTFKDGYTF
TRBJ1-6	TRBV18	CASCMGQGNSPLHF
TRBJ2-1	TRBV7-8	CASGGSGNEQFF
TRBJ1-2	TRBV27	CASSLSAGQKGYTF
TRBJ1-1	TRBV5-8	CASSPDPGLASSTEAFF
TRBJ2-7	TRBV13	CASSLGYGTGAEQYF
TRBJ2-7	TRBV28	CATEEQGQTYEQYF
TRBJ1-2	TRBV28	CASSLSIGTYGYTF
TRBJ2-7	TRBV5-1	CASSLGQGLDEQYF
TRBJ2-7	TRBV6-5	CASSYVLGGWDEQYF
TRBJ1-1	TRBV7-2	CASSWTQTGAEAFF
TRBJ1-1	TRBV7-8	CASSESTGANTETFF
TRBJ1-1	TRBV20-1	CSARGGPEAFF
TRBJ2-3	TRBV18	CASSLEFGDTQYF
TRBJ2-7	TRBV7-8	CASSLATGVYEQYF
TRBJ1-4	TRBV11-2	CASSLETSWDEKLFF
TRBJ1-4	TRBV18	CASSETRTNEKLFF
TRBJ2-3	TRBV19	CASSRRLPSTDTQYF
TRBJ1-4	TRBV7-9	CASSLAPAGLTNEKLFF